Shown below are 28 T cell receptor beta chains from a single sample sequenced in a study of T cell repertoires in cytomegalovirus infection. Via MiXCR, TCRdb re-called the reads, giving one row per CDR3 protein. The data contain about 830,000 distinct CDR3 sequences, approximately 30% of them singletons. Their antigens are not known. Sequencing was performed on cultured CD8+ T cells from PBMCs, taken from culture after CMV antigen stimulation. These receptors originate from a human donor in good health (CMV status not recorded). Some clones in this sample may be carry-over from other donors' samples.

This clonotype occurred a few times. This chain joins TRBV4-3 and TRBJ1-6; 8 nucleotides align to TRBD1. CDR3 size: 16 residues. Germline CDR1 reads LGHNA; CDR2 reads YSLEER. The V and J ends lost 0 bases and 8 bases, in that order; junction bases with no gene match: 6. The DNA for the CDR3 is TGCGCCAGCAGCCAAGAAATACAGGGGGAGTATTCACCCCTCCACTTT. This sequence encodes CASSQEIQGEYSPLHF.

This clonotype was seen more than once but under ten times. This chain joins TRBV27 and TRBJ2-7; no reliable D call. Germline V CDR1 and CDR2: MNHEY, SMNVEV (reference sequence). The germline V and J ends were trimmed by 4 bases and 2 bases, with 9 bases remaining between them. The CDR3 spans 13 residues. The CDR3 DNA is TGTGCCAGCAGTTACGGAGTGGCCTACGAGCAGTACGTC. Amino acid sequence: CASSYGVAYEQYV.

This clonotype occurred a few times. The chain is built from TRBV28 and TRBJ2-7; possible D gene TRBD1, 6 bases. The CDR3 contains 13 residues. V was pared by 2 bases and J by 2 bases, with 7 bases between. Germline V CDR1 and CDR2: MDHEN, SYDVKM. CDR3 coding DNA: TGTGCCAGCAGTTTACGGACAGCCTACGAGCAGTACGTC. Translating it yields CASSLRTAYEQYV.

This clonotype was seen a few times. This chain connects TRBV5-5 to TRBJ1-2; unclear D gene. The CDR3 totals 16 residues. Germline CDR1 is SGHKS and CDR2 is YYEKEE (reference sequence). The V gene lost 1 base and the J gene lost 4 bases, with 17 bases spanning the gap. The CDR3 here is CASSLRGSEGFYGYTF. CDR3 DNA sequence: TGTGCCAGCAGCTTGAGAGGCTCGGAGGGTTTCTATGGCTACACCTTC. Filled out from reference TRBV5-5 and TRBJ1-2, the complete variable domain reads DAGVTQSPTHLIKTRGQQVTLRCSPISGHKSVSWYQQVLGQGPQFIFQYYEKEERGRGNFPDRFSARQFPNYSSELNVNALLLGDSALYLCASSLRGSEGFYGYTFGSGTRLTVV.

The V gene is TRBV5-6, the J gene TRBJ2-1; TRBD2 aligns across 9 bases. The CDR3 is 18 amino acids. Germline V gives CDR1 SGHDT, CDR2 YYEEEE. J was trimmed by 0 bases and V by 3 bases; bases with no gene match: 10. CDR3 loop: CASSSGLAGVSSYNEQFF. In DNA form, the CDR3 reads TGTGCCAGCAGCTCGGGACTAGCCGGGGTAAGCTCCTACAATGAGCAGTTCTTC. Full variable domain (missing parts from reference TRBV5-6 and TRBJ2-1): DAGVTQSPTHLIKTRGQQVTLRCSPKSGHDTVSWYQQALGQGPQFIFQYYEEEERQRGNFPDRFSGHQFPNYSSELNVNALLLGDSALYLCASSSGLAGVSSYNEQFFGPGTRLTVL.

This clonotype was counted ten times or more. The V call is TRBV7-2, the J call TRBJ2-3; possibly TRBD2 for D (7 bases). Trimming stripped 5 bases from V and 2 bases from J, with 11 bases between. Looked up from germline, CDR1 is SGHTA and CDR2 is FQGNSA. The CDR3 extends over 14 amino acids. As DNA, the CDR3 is TGTGCCAGCAGCCGGGGGGCCCACACAGATACGCAGTATTTT. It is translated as CASSRGAHTDTQYF.

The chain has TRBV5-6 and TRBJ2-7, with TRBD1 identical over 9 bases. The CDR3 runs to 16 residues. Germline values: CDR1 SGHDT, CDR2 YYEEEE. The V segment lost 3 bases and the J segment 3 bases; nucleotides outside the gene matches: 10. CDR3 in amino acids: CASSYGTGFGGYEQYF. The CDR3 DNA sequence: TGTGCCAGCAGCTACGGGACAGGGTTTGGTGGCTACGAGCAGTACTTC. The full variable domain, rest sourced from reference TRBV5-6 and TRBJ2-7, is DAGVTQSPTHLIKTRGQQVTLRCSPKSGHDTVSWYQQALGQGPQFIFQYYEEEERQRGNFPDRFSGHQFPNYSSELNVNALLLGDSALYLCASSYGTGFGGYEQYFGPGTRLTVT.

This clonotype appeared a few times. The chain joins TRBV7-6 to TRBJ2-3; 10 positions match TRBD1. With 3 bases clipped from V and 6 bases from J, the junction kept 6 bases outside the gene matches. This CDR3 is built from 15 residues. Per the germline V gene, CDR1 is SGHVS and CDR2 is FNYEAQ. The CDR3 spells CASSFRDRGVDTQYF. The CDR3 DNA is TGTGCCAGCAGCTTCCGGGACAGGGGCGTGGATACGCAGTATTTT.

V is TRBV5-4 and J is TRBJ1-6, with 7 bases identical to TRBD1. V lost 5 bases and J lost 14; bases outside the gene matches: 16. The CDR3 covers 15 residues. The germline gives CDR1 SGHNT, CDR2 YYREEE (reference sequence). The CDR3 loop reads CASSSYDRDYLALHF. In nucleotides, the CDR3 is TGTGCCAGCAGTTCCTACGACAGGGACTATTTGGCCCTCCACTTT.

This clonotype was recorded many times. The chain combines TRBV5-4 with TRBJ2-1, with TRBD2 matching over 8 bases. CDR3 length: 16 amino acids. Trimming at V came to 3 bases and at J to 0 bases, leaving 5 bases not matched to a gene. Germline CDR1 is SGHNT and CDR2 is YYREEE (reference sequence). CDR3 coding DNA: TGTGCCAGCAGCTCGGGGGGGTCCTACTCCTACAATGAGCAGTTCTTC. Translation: CASSSGGSYSYNEQFF.

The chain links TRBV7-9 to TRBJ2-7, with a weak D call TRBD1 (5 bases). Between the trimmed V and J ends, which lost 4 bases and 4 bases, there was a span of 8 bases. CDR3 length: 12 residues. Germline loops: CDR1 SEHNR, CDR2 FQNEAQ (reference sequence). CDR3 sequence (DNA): TGTGCCAGCAGCTCGACAGTTTACGAGCAGTACGTC. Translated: CASSSTVYEQYV.

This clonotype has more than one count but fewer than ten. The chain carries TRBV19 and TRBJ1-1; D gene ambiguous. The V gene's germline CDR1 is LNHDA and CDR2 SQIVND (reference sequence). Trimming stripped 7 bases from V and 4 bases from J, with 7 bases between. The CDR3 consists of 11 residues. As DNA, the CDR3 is TGTGCCAGTATCGCGGTCACTGAAGCTTTCTTT. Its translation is CASIAVTEAFF.

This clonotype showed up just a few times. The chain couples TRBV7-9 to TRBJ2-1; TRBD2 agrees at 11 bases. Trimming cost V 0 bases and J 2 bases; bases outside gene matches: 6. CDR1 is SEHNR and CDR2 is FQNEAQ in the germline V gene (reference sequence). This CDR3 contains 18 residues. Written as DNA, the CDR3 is TGTGCCAGCAGCTTAGCTAGCGGGGGGGCCCCGCCCTACAATGAGCAGTTCTTC. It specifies CASSLASGGAPPYNEQFF.

The DNA of the CDR3 is TGTGCCACCAGCAGCCTAGCGGGGGGGCCATATGAGCAGTTCTTC. Residues: CATSSLAGGPYEQFF. The rearrangement joins TRBV15 to TRBJ2-1, with 12 bases aligning to TRBD2. The CDR3 runs 15 residues. V was clipped by 3 bases and J by 8 bases; unmatched bases: 5. CDR1 LNHNV and CDR2 YYDKDF come from the germline V gene (reference sequence).

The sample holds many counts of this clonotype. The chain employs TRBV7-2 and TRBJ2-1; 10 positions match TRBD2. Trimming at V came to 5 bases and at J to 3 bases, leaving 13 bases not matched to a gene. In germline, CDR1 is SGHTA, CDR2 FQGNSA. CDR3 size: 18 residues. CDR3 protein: CASSLPLGTSEHYNEQFF. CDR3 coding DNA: TGTGCCAGCAGCCTACCACTGGGGACTAGCGAGCACTACAATGAGCAGTTCTTC.

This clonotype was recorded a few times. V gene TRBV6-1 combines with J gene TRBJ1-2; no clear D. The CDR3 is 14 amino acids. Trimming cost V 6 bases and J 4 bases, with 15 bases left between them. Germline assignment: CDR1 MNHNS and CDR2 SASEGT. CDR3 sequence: CASRMFGEFYGYTF. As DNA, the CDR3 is TGTGCCAGCAGGATGTTTGGAGAATTCTATGGCTACACCTTC.

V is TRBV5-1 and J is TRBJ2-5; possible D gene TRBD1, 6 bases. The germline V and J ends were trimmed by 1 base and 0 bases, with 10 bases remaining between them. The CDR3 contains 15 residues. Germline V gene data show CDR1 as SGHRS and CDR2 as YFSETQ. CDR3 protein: CASSLTTGHQETQYF. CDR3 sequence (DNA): TGCGCCAGCAGCTTGACGACAGGTCACCAAGAGACCCAGTACTTC.

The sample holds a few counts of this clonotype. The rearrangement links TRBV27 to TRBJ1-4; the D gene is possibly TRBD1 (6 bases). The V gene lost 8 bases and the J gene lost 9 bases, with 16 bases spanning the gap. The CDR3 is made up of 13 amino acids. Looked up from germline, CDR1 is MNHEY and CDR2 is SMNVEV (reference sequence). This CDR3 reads CASLAQGGKKLFF. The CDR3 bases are TGTGCCAGCTTAGCACAGGGAGGGAAAAAACTGTTTTTT.

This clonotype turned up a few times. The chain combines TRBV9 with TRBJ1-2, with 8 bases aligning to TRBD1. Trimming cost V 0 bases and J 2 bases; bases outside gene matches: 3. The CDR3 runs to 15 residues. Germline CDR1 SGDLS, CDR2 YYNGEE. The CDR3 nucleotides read TGTGCCAGCAGCGTAGCGACAGGGGCCAACTATGGCTACACCTTC. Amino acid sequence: CASSVATGANYGYTF.

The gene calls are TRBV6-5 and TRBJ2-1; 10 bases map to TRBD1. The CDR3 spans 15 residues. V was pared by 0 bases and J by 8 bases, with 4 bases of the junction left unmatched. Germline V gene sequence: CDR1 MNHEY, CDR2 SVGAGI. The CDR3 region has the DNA TGTGCCAGCAGTTACTCGAGACAGGGGGCCGATGAGCAGTTCTTC. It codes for CASSYSRQGADEQFF.

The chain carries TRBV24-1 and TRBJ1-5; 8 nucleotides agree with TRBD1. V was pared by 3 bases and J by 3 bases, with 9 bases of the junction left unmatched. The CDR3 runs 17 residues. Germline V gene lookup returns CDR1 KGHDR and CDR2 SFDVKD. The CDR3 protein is CATSDRSGQAINQPQHF. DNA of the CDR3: TGTGCCACCAGTGATAGATCGGGACAGGCAATCAATCAGCCCCAGCATTTT.

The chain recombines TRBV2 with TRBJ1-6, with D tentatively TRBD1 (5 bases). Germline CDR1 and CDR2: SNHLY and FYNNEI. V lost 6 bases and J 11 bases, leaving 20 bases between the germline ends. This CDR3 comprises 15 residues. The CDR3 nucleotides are TGTGCCAGCAGCGGGGGAAGGACTGTGGGGACACCCCTCCACTTT. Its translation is CASSGGRTVGTPLHF.

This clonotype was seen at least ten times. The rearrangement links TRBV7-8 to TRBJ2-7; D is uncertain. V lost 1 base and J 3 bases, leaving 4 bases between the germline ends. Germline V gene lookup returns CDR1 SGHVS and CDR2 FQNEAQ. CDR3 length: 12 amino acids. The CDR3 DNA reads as TGTGCCAGCAGCTTAGAACGCTACGAGCAGTACGTC. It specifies CASSLERYEQYV.

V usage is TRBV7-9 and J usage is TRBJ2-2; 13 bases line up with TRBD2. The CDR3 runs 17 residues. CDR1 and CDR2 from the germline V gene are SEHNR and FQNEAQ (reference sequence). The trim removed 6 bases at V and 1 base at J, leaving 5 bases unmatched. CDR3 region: CASRSGLAGRNTGELFF. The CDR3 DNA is TGTGCCAGCAGGTCGGGACTAGCGGGGCGGAACACCGGGGAGCTGTTTTTT.

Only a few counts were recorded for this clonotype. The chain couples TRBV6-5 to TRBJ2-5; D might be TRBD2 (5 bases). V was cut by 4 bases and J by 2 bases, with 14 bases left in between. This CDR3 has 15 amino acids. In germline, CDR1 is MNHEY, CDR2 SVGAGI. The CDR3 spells CASSFNLRGQETQYF. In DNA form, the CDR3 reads TGTGCCAGCAGTTTTAATCTCCGGGGTCAAGAGACCCAGTACTTC.

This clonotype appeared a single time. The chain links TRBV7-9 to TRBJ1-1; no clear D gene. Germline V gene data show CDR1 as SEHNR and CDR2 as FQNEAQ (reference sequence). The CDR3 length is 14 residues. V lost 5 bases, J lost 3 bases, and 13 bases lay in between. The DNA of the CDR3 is TGTGCCAGCAGCGGGCGAGGTTCGGACACTGAAGCTTTCTTT. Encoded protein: CASSGRGSDTEAFF.

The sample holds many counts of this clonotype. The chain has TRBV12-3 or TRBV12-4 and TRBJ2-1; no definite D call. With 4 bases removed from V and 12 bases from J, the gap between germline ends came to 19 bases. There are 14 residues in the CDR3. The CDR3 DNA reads TGTGCCAGCAGTTCCGAGCCACAGCCGCCGGGGCAGTTCTTC. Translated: CASSSEPQPPGQFF.

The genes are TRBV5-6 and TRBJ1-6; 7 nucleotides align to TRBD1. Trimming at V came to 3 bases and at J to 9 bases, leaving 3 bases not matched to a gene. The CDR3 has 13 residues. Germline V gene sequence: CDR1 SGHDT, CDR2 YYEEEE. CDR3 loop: CASSSTGLSPLHF. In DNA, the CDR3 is TGTGCCAGCAGCTCGACAGGGCTTTCACCCCTCCACTTT.